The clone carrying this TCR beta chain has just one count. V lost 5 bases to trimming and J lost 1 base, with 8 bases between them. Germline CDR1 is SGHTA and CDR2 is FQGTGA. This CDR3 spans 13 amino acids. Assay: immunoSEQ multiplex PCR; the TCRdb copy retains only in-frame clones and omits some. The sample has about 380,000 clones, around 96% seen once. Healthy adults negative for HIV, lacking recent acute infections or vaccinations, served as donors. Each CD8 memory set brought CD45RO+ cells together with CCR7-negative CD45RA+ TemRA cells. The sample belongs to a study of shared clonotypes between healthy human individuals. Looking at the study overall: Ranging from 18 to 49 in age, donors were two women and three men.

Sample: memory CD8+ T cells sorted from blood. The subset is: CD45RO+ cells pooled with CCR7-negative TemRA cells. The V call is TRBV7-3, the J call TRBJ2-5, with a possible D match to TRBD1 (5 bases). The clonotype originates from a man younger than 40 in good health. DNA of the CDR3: TGTGCCAGCAGCCGGACACCCCAAGAGACCCAGTACTTC. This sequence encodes CASSRTPQETQYF.